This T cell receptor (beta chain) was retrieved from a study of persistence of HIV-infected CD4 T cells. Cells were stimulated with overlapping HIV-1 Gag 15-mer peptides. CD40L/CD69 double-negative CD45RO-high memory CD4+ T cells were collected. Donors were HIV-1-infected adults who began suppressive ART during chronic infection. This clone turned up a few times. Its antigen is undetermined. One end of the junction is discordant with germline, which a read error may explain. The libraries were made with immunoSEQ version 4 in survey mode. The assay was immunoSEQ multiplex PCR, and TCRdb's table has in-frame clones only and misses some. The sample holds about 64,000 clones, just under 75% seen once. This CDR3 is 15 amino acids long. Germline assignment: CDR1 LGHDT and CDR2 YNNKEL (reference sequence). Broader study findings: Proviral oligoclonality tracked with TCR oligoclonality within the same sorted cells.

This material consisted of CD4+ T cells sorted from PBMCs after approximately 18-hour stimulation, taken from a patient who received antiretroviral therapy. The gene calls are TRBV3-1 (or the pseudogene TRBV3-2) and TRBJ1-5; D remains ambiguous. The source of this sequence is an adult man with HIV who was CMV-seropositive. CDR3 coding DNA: TGTGCCAGCAGCGAAGACGGGCAGTCCAATCAGCCCCAGCATTTT. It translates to CASSEDGQSNQPQHF.